These T cell receptor beta chains were read from a single sample in a study of blood T cells in healthy people across ages. Each CDR3 protein gets one entry after TCRdb re-called the 5' RACE reads with MiXCR. This sample yields over a million distinct CDR3 sequences, of which around 39% are seen a single time; less than 8% belongs to the top ten. The source material was blood. The receptors come from a woman between 18 and 29 years old in good health. Both conserved end residues are part of each CDR3. A D gene is named only where the DNA matches it firmly. Expanded clones get a size class; other rows say once, few or many, or leave the size out.

d_gene	v_gene	j_gene	abundance	CDR3aa	CDR3nt
TRBD1	TRBV27	TRBJ2-4	NA	CASSPWDRDGEQYF	TGTGCCAGCAGTCCCTGGGACAGGGACGGAGAGCAGTACTTC
NA	TRBV14	TRBJ2-5	NA	CASSQAGAGETQYF	TGTGCCAGCAGCCAAGCGGGGGCGGGTGAGACCCAGTACTTC
NA	TRBV6-1	TRBJ1-2	NA	CASSEATWGNYGYTF	TGTGCCAGCAGTGAAGCAACCTGGGGGAACTATGGCTACACCTTC
TRBD2	TRBV6-1	TRBJ2-5	NA	CASSPGLADVETQYF	TGTGCCAGCAGCCCGGGACTAGCGGATGTGGAGACCCAGTACTTC
NA	TRBV29-1	TRBJ1-4	NA	CSVGTGEKLFF	TGCAGCGTGGGGACGGGGGAAAAACTGTTTTTT
NA	TRBV10-3	TRBJ2-7	NA	CAISLGTSSYEQYF	TGTGCCATCTCGTTGGGGACAAGCTCCTACGAGCAGTACTTC
TRBD1	TRBV7-2	TRBJ1-5	few	CASSLALTGQGRIQPQHF	TGTGCCAGCAGCTTAGCCCTAACTGGACAGGGAAGAATTCAGCCCCAGCATTTT
NA	TRBV29-1	TRBJ2-1	few	CSVTIIYNEQFF	TGCAGCGTTACGATCATCTACAATGAGCAGTTCTTC
TRBD2	TRBV5-1	TRBJ2-7	NA	CASSPEAGSAYNEQYF	TGCGCCAGCAGCCCCGAAGCGGGATCGGCCTACAATGAGCAGTACTTC
TRBD2	TRBV6-4	TRBJ2-3	few	CASSSSPSGGPQYF	TGTGCCAGCAGTTCCTCCCCCTCGGGGGGACCGCAGTATTTT
TRBD1	TRBV28	TRBJ1-6	NA	CASSPRDRDASPPHF	TGTGCCAGCAGTCCCCGGGACAGGGATGCCTCACCCCCCCACTTT
NA	TRBV5-1	TRBJ1-2	NA	CASSPGPRRGYTF	TGCGCCAGCAGCCCCGGCCCTCGGCGGGGCTACACCTTC
TRBD2	TRBV15	TRBJ2-7	NA	CATSRDPGGGPYEQYF	TGTGCCACCAGCAGAGATCCGGGAGGGGGACCCTACGAGCAGTACTTC
NA	TRBV6-1	TRBJ2-5	NA	CASSEWANEETRYF	TGTGCCAGCAGTGAATGGGCTAACGAAGAGACCCGGTACTTC
NA	TRBV7-2	TRBJ1-3	NA	CASSTSGGAIYF	TGTGCCAGCAGCACCAGTGGGGGGGCCATATATTTT
TRBD2	TRBV4-1	TRBJ2-2	NA	CASSPTSVGGELFF	TGCGCCAGCAGCCCGACTAGCGTGGGCGGGGAGCTGTTTTTT
NA	TRBV12-3/TRBV12-4	TRBJ2-3	NA	CASSGSVDMQYF	TGTGCCAGCAGTGGTAGTGTCGATATGCAGTATTTT
TRBD1	TRBV7-9	TRBJ1-2	NA	CASSLVGRGENGYTF	TGTGCCAGCAGCTTAGTGGGCAGGGGGGAGAATGGCTACACCTTC
NA	TRBV9	TRBJ2-7	NA	CASSEGGGVEQYF	TGTGCCAGCAGCGAGGGAGGAGGGGTAGAGCAGTACTTC
NA	TRBV4-1	TRBJ2-7	few	CASSQERGYYEQYF	TGCGCCAGCAGCCAAGAGAGGGGCTACTACGAGCAGTACTTC
NA	TRBV10-3	TRBJ2-5	few	CAISAQGGTETQYF	TGTGCCATCAGTGCACAGGGTGGAACGGAGACCCAGTACTTC
NA	TRBV5-1	TRBJ1-1	few	CASSLQMDPDVAFF	TGCGCCAGCAGCCTCCAAATGGATCCGGACGTGGCTTTCTTT